The 30 T cell receptor beta chains listed next were all sequenced from one sample in a study of T cell responses to AZD1222 COVID-19 vaccine. Generated by immunoSEQ multiplex PCR, the TCRdb table keeps only in-frame clones and is missing some. Among tens of thousands of clones listed, about three quarters were seen once. Here the sequenced sample was peripheral blood, taken 28 days after the second AZD1222 dose. The receptors were gathered from an adult who received the AZD1222 COVID-19 vaccine.

The chain couples TRBV5-5 to TRBJ2-3; no firm D call. V was clipped by 4 bases and J by 0 bases, with 3 bases between them. CDR3 length: 12 residues. CDR1 and CDR2 from the germline V gene are SGHKS and YYEKEE (reference sequence). The chain's CDR3 is CASSLSTDTQYF. In DNA form, the CDR3 reads TGTGCCAGCAGCCTTAGCACAGATACGCAGTATTTT. The entire variable domain, with the rest obtained from reference TRBV5-5 and TRBJ2-3, is as follows: DAGVTQSPTHLIKTRGQQVTLRCSPISGHKSVSWYQQVLGQGPQFIFQYYEKEERGRGNFPDRFSARQFPNYSSELNVNALLLGDSALYLCASSLSTDTQYFGPGTRLTVL.

On this clone itself: The junction does not match germline at one end; this may be a read error. The chain recombines TRBV7-7 with TRBJ2-2; a weak D match, TRBD2 (6 bases). The CDR3 totals 18 residues. Germline CDR1 is SSHAT and CDR2 is FNYEAQ (reference sequence). CDR3 in amino acids: CASSLAGSSAGRDGELFF. DNA for the CDR3: TGTGCTAGCAGCTTAGCCGGATCTTCTGCGGGGCGGGACGGGGAGCTGTTTTTT.

V gene TRBV14 combines with J gene TRBJ1-6; no firm D call. CDR1 is SGHDN and CDR2 is FVKESK in the germline V gene. V shed 4 bases and J shed 10 bases, with 11 bases lying between them. The CDR3 covers 13 residues. The CDR3 region is CASSPSVWSPLHF. CDR3 nucleotides: TGTGCCAGCAGCCCTTCGGTATGGTCACCCCTCCACTTT.

The chain joins TRBV7-6 to TRBJ2-1, with 11 bases matching TRBD1. V shed 3 bases, J shed 8 bases, and the junction held 6 bases outside the gene matches. The germline gives CDR1 SGHVS, CDR2 FNYEAQ. The CDR3 covers 15 residues. CDR3 protein: CASSFGQGAFDEQFF. CDR3 DNA sequence: TGTGCCAGCAGCTTCGGACAGGGGGCATTTGATGAGCAGTTCTTC.

This chain connects TRBV13 to TRBJ2-3; 7 positions agree with TRBD2. CDR1 is PRHDT and CDR2 is FYEKMQ in the germline V gene (reference sequence). V dropped 4 bases and J dropped 5; count of bases not matched to a gene: 12. The CDR3 runs to 16 residues. CDR3 sequence reads: CASSSWGGSILDTQYF. CDR3 nucleotide sequence: TGTGCCAGCAGCTCCTGGGGCGGGAGCATCTTAGATACGCAGTATTTT.

This rearrangement joins TRBV27 to TRBJ2-3; a possible D gene is TRBD2 (5 bases). V lost 8 bases to trimming and J lost 15 bases, with 18 bases between them. Germline assignment: CDR1 MNHEY and CDR2 SMNVEV (reference sequence). The CDR3 has 11 amino acids. CDR3 in amino acids: CASRSQARVYF. DNA for the CDR3: TGTGCCAGCCGCTCCCAGGCGCGGGTCTATTTT.

The chain is built from TRBV5-1 and TRBJ2-7; D gene ambiguous. V lost 0 bases and J 7 bases, leaving 11 bases between the germline ends. Per germline, CDR1 SGHRS and CDR2 YFSETQ. The CDR3 loop spans 13 amino acids. CDR3 DNA: TGCGCCAGCAGCTTGGGAGTACTGGGGGAGCAGTACTTC. Its protein product is CASSLGVLGEQYF.

The chain links TRBV15 to TRBJ2-6, with 11 bases that match TRBD1. V dropped 4 bases and J dropped 3; count of bases not matched to a gene: 5. The CDR3 runs 17 residues. Germline CDR1 LNHNV, CDR2 YYDKDF (reference sequence). The CDR3 sequence: CATSTGTGGLGANVLTF. CDR3 DNA sequence: TGTGCCACCAGCACCGGGACAGGGGGACTTGGGGCCAACGTCCTGACTTTC.

The chain couples TRBV7-2 to TRBJ2-6, with D tentatively TRBD1 (6 bases). This CDR3 contains 19 residues. CDR1 is SGHTA, CDR2 FQGNSA, per germline. Between the trimmed V and J ends, which lost 0 bases and 0 bases, there was a span of 15 bases. The CDR3 loop is CASSLAPRGHNSGANVLTF. The CDR3 DNA is TGTGCCAGCAGCTTAGCCCCTCGGGGACACAACTCTGGGGCCAACGTCCTGACTTTC.

This chain links TRBV28 with TRBJ2-7; D unresolved. V gave up 7 bases and J gave up 4 bases, with 11 bases separating them. The CDR3 sequence is 12 residues long. The germline V gene has CDR1 MDHEN and CDR2 SYDVKM. The CDR3 bases are TGTGCCAGCACTCCCGGCGGTTACGAGCAGTACTTC. It is translated as CASTPGGYEQYF.

This sequence joins TRBV3-1 (or the pseudogene TRBV3-2) and TRBJ1-3, with TRBD1 as a possible D gene (5 bases). Trimming pared 4 bases from V and 2 bases from J, leaving 15 bases between. The CDR3 runs to 16 residues. Germline assignment: CDR1 LGHDT and CDR2 YNNKEL (reference sequence). The CDR3 region is CASSRAGVGTGNTIYF. The CDR3 DNA sequence: TGTGCCAGCAGCCGAGCGGGGGTAGGGACTGGAAACACCATATATTTT.

This clone showed up just a few times. The chain employs TRBV2 and TRBJ1-3; D perhaps matches TRBD1 (5 bases). Germline V gene lookup returns CDR1 SNHLY and CDR2 FYNNEI. V dropped 6 bases and J dropped 0 bases, with 12 bases sitting between them. The length of the CDR3 is 15 residues. The DNA of the CDR3 is TGTGCCAGCAGCCGGGACGCCCTCTCTGGAAACACCATATATTTT. This sequence encodes CASSRDALSGNTIYF.

The chain carries TRBV2 and TRBJ1-5; maybe TRBD1 (6 bases). The CDR3 loop spans 14 amino acids. Germline CDR1 reads SNHLY; CDR2 reads FYNNEI. V shed 9 bases and J shed 5 bases, with 17 bases lying between them. This CDR3 is CARGGQGHDQPQHF. The CDR3 DNA reads TGTGCCAGAGGAGGCCAGGGGCACGATCAGCCCCAGCATTTT.

This chain connects TRBV27 to TRBJ2-5, with D perhaps matching TRBD1 (5 bases). The V end was cut by 1 base, the J end by 5 bases, with 11 bases between. CDR1 and CDR2 (germline): MNHEY, SMNVEV (reference sequence). CDR3 length: 14 residues. CDR3 sequence: CASSLFREAETQYF. The DNA of the CDR3 is TGTGCCAGCAGTTTATTCAGGGAAGCGGAGACCCAGTACTTC.

The rearrangement joins TRBV15 to TRBJ2-1, with TRBD2 identical over 8 bases. Looked up from germline, CDR1 is LNHNV and CDR2 is YYDKDF (reference sequence). J was trimmed by 4 bases and V by 5 bases; bases with no gene match: 13. This CDR3 has 17 amino acids. Here the CDR3 reads CATSLRPGTSLYNEQFF. CDR3 DNA: TGTGCCACCAGCTTACGCCCAGGGACTAGTCTGTACAATGAGCAGTTCTTC. The variable domain in full, completed from reference TRBV15 and TRBJ2-1, reads DAMVIQNPRYQVTQFGKPVTLSCSQTLNHNVMYWYQQKSSQAPKLLFHYYDKDFNNEADTPDNFQSRRPNTSFCFLDIRSPGLGDTAMYLCATSLRPGTSLYNEQFFGPGTRLTVL.

The J gene is TRBJ2-2, the V gene TRBV24-1; a possible D gene is TRBD1 (6 bases). The V gene's germline CDR1 is KGHDR and CDR2 SFDVKD. This CDR3 has 13 amino acids. V lost 7 bases and J 6 bases, leaving 11 bases between the germline ends. CDR3 sequence reads: CATSRGDPGELFF. CDR3 nucleotide sequence: TGTGCCACCAGCAGGGGAGACCCCGGGGAGCTGTTTTTT.

This rearrangement joins TRBV28 to TRBJ1-1; D might be TRBD1 (6 bases). V lost 5 bases to trimming and J lost 7 bases, with 14 bases between them. Germline CDR1 is MDHEN and CDR2 is SYDVKM. This CDR3 has 13 residues. CDR3 bases: TGTGCCAGCAGTCTCACGAACAGGGTTGAAGCTTTCTTT. Protein: CASSLTNRVEAFF.

V is TRBV19 and J is TRBJ1-5, with 7 positions matching TRBD1. Germline V gene data show CDR1 as LNHDA and CDR2 as SQIVND (reference sequence). Unmatched junction bases numbered 0, after V lost 6 bases and J lost 4 bases. CDR3 length equals 12 residues. In DNA, the CDR3 is TGTGCCAGTAGGACAGGGAATCAGCCCCAGCATTTT. This sequence encodes CASRTGNQPQHF.

This clone was seen just once. CDR3 nucleotide sequence: TGTGCCAGCAGCTCCCGTTCTGGAAACACCATATATTTT. It specifies CASSSRSGNTIYF. The J gene is TRBJ1-3, the V gene TRBV3-1 (or the pseudogene TRBV3-2); D not certain. Per the germline V gene, CDR1 is LGHDT and CDR2 is YNNKEL (reference sequence). CDR3 size: 13 residues. Trimming shortened V by 5 bases and J by 1 base, and 6 bases separated the two germline ends.

V and J are TRBV9 and TRBJ2-1, with D possibly being TRBD2 (6 bases). V dropped 0 bases and J dropped 7 bases, with 14 bases sitting between them. Germline CDR1 SGDLS, CDR2 YYNGEE. The CDR3 has 15 residues. CDR3 DNA sequence: TGTGCCAGCAGCGTAGTGGCGGGATTATTGAATGAGCAGTTCTTC. It is translated as CASSVVAGLLNEQFF.

This chain joins TRBV18 and TRBJ2-3; D not certain. Germline-derived CDR1 and CDR2 are KGHSH and LQKENI. This CDR3 has 15 amino acids. The ends were cut back, 0 bases at V and 5 bases at J, with 12 bases in the middle. The CDR3 DNA reads as TGTGCCAGCTCACCACCCGGTTTAATCGGAGATACGCAGTATTTT. It translates to CASSPPGLIGDTQYF.

The V call is TRBV18, the J call TRBJ1-5, with 7 bases fitting TRBD1. Germline CDR1 KGHSH, CDR2 LQKENI. J gave up 4 bases and V 6 bases, and 3 bases lay outside the gene matches. The CDR3 loop spans 13 amino acids. The CDR3 reads CASSGQANQPQHF. CDR3 in DNA: TGTGCCAGCTCCGGACAGGCAAATCAGCCCCAGCATTTT.

The V call is TRBV19, the J call TRBJ1-4; D might be TRBD1 (6 bases). The V end lost 5 bases, the J end lost 7 bases, and 14 bases lay between the germline ends. The CDR3 has 14 amino acids. The germline gives CDR1 LNHDA, CDR2 SQIVND (reference sequence). The CDR3 is CASSVGGFFEKLFF. The CDR3 nucleotides read TGTGCCAGTAGTGTCGGGGGCTTTTTTGAAAAACTGTTTTTT.

The V call is TRBV30, the J call TRBJ1-1; no firm D call. V lost 3 bases, J lost 1 base, and 9 bases lay in between. Germline CDR1 GTSNPN, CDR2 SVGIG (reference sequence). The CDR3 has 13 residues. Written as DNA, the CDR3 is TGTGCCTGGAGGAGGTTCTCGAACACTGAAGCTTTCTTT. Protein sequence: CAWRRFSNTEAFF.

The DNA for the CDR3 is TGCGCCAGCAGCCCGTTGTTGGGTTTGGACTATGGCTACACCTTC. Its translation is CASSPLLGLDYGYTF. The V call is TRBV4-3, the J call TRBJ1-2; no reliable D call. CDR3 size: 15 residues. The germline CDR1 and CDR2 sequences are LGHNA and YSLEER. V lost 4 bases and J 3 bases, leaving 15 bases between the germline ends.

This sequence joins TRBV18 and TRBJ2-7, with a tentative D call TRBD2 (6 bases). Trimming removed 2 bases at V and 3 bases at J, with 17 bases between. The CDR3 is 16 residues long. Germline V lookup: CDR1 KGHSH, CDR2 LQKENI. The CDR3 DNA reads TGTGCCAGCTCACCAATATTCGCGGGGACGATCTACGAGCAGTACTTC. It encodes CASSPIFAGTIYEQYF.

The gene calls are TRBV5-8 and TRBJ1-5; no clear D gene. The germline gives CDR1 SGHTS, CDR2 YDEGEE. There are 15 residues in the CDR3. V was trimmed by 0 bases and J by 0 bases, leaving 7 bases between them. CDR3 bases: TGTGCCAGCAGCTTGGTCGGCAATAGCAATCAGCCCCAGCATTTT. Translating gives CASSLVGNSNQPQHF.

This chain connects TRBV5-6 to TRBJ2-2; D unresolved. The germline V gene has CDR1 SGHDT and CDR2 YYEEEE. This CDR3 comprises 15 residues. Trimming left V 6 bases short and J 6 bases short, with 18 bases between. CDR3 DNA: TGTGCCAGCACCGTGAGCCCCCGGGCGGCCGGGGAGCTGTTTTTT. It encodes CASTVSPRAAGELFF.

V gene TRBV7-9 combines with J gene TRBJ2-3; D is ambiguous. V was pared by 4 bases and J by 3 bases, with 17 bases between. The CDR3 loop spans 16 amino acids. Germline loops: CDR1 SEHNR, CDR2 FQNEAQ (reference sequence). CDR3 sequence (DNA): TGTGCCAGCAGCTCCCTAAGCACCCCCGTGACAGATACGCAGTATTTT. Protein sequence: CASSSLSTPVTDTQYF.

This clone appeared a few times. The J gene is TRBJ2-7, the V gene TRBV2; the D is unclear. Germline-derived CDR1 and CDR2 are SNHLY and FYNNEI. Trimming took off 4 bases at V and 2 bases at J, with 9 bases between the two ends. The CDR3 is made up of 13 amino acids. CDR3 in amino acids: CASSVPDAYEQYF. CDR3 coding DNA: TGTGCCAGCAGTGTGCCGGACGCCTACGAGCAGTACTTC.